The rows below give T cell receptor beta chains drawn from one sample of a study of T-cell memory formation after mild COVID-19. MiXCR, run by TCRdb on the 5' RACE reads, gives a single entry per CDR3 protein. The sample yields some 250,000 distinct CDR3 sequences, roughly 10% seen once. Sample: PBMCs or a T cell subset sorted from them (not recorded which). Receptors were obtained from a man aged 18-30 years who had mild COVID-19 (a few samples of this study predate the infection). Cell type and time point are not known. CDR3s include the opening cysteine and the closing phenylalanine or tryptophan. A D gene is named only where the DNA matches it firmly. Clone size is shown for a subset of rows, as once, few, many or a class of expanded clone.

j_call cdr3_length clone_size v_call d_call cdr3_aa cdr3_nt
TRBJ2-1 16 . TRBV4-1 . CASSQEPPTTYNEQFF TGCGCCAGCAGCCAAGAACCACCAACTACCTACAATGAGCAGTTCTTC
TRBJ2-2 14 few TRBV20-1 TRBD2 CSAGLAGGSGELFF TGCAGTGCTGGCCTAGCGGGGGGGAGCGGGGAGCTGTTTTTT
TRBJ2-5 14 many TRBV5-1 TRBD1 CASRSGGFMETQYF TGCGCCAGCCGATCAGGGGGTTTCATGGAGACCCAGTACTTC
TRBJ2-3 12 . TRBV9 . CASSALTDTQYF TGTGCCAGCAGCGCCCTAACAGATACGCAGTATTTT
TRBJ1-5 14 few TRBV4-1 . CASSHPGGNQPQHF TGCGCCAGCAGCCATCCAGGCGGCAATCAGCCCCAGCATTTT
TRBJ2-5 16 . TRBV4-3 TRBD2 CASSQDPRDPRGAQYF TGCGCCAGCAGCCAAGATCCCCGTGACCCGCGGGGGGCCCAGTACTTC
TRBJ2-3 13 many TRBV6-5 . CATWGPGTDTQYF TGTGCCACCTGGGGGCCAGGGACAGATACGCAGTATTTT
TRBJ2-2 18 few TRBV21-1 . CASSKVGTGHANTGELFF TGTGCCAGCAGCAAGGTGGGGACAGGTCACGCGAACACCGGGGAGCTGTTTTTT
TRBJ2-3 15 . TRBV5-1 TRBD2 CASSWGGGSTDTQYF TGCGCCAGCAGCTGGGGCGGGGGGAGCACAGATACGCAGTATTTT
TRBJ1-2 13 few TRBV5-1 TRBD1 CASSSTGDYGYTF TGCGCCAGCAGCTCTACAGGGGACTATGGCTACACCTTC
TRBJ2-3 17 few TRBV4-3 . CASSQDRASHTTDTQYF TGCGCCAGCAGCCAAGACCGGGCTAGCCATACCACAGATACGCAGTATTTT
TRBJ1-5 13 . TRBV6-2/TRBV6-3 . CASSYSGDQPRHF TGTGCCAGCAGTTACTCGGGGGACCAGCCCCGGCATTTT
TRBJ1-5 13 . TRBV13 TRBD1 CASSFGQGQPQHF TGTGCCAGCAGCTTCGGACAGGGCCAGCCCCAGCATTTT
TRBJ1-1 16 many TRBV5-6 . CASSLAPGRWHTEAFF TGTGCCAGCAGCTTGGCCCCTGGCAGGTGGCACACTGAAGCTTTCTTT
TRBJ1-2 16 few TRBV11-2 . CASSPAAAVSLYGYTF TGTGCCAGCAGTCCCGCGGCGGCAGTTTCACTTTATGGCTACACCTTC
TRBJ2-7 14 few TRBV20-1 . CSASRGDGFYEQYF TGCAGTGCTAGTAGAGGGGATGGTTTCTACGAGCAGTACTTC
TRBJ2-1 14 . TRBV29-1 TRBD2 CSLELAETYNEQFF TGCAGCCTTGAGCTAGCGGAGACCTACAATGAGCAGTTCTTC